One sample yielded the 24 T cell receptor beta chains listed below, sequenced in a study of beta chain features in type 1 diabetes. Findings of the study overall: TCRB CDR3s were moderately but significantly shorter in Type 1 diabetes patients in all four CD4+ subsets.

For these TCRs, the target antigens are not known. The investigators reverse transcribed all of the isolated RNA, so they sequenced expressed TCRB transcripts. Assay used: immunoSEQ multiplex PCR; TCRdb lists only in-frame clones, some missing. The table records approximately 30,000 clones, 65% of them present only once. The sample consisted of Tregs from blood. Receptors were obtained from a woman aged 25 to 45 with type 1 diabetes.

The chain has TRBV30 and TRBJ2-7; 7 bases are shared with TRBD2. Germline CDR1 and CDR2: GTSNPN and SVGIG (reference sequence). The CDR3 consists of 13 residues. The junction had 7 bases not matched to a gene; V was cut back by 7 bases and J by 1 base. The CDR3 loop reads CAFIAGGSYEQYF. The CDR3 bases are TGTGCCTTCATAGCGGGTGGTTCCTACGAGCAGTACTTC. The full variable domain, completed using reference TRBV30 and TRBJ2-7, is SQTIHQWPATLVQPVGSPLSLECTVEGTSNPNLYWYRQAAGRGLQLLFYSVGIGQISSEVPQNLSASRPQDRQFILSSKKLLLSDSGFYLCAFIAGGSYEQYFGPGTRLTVT.

This clone was recorded a few times. This chain connects TRBV6-1 to TRBJ2-5, with 10 nucleotides matching TRBD1. J gave up 5 bases and V 4 bases, and 4 bases lay outside the gene matches. CDR3 size: 14 residues. In germline, CDR1 is MNHNS, CDR2 SASEGT. This CDR3 reads CASSGSDRGETQYF. CDR3 bases: TGTGCCAGCAGTGGGTCGGACAGGGGGGAGACCCAGTACTTC.

The chain links TRBV7-3 to TRBJ2-3; TRBD2 might be the D (5 bases). The CDR3 length is 15 residues. Germline V gene lookup returns CDR1 SGHTA and CDR2 FQGTGA. The V end lost 2 bases, the J end lost 4 bases, and 13 bases lay between the germline ends. As DNA, the CDR3 is TGTGCCAGCAGCTTAGGTTTCCGGGAATCAGATACGCAGTATTTT. It codes for CASSLGFRESDTQYF.

The J gene is TRBJ2-3, the V gene TRBV7-3; 11 nucleotides agree with TRBD2. The junction had 2 bases not matched to a gene; V was cut back by 3 bases and J by 6 bases. The CDR3 is 14 residues long. Germline V gene lookup returns CDR1 SGHTA and CDR2 FQGTGA. The CDR3 loop is CASSFSGREDTQYF. The CDR3 DNA is TGTGCCAGCAGCTTTAGCGGGAGGGAGGATACGCAGTATTTT.

V usage is TRBV5-6 and J usage is TRBJ1-1; D not certain. The ends were cut back, 6 bases at V and 0 bases at J, with 9 bases in the middle. This CDR3 is built from 13 residues. The germline gives CDR1 SGHDT, CDR2 YYEEEE. CDR3 in amino acids: CASTQVMNTEAFF. The CDR3 DNA is TGTGCCAGCACGCAGGTAATGAACACTGAAGCTTTCTTT.

The chain recombines TRBV7-2 with TRBJ2-7, with 13 nucleotides matching TRBD2. Germline CDR1 and CDR2: SGHTA and FQGNSA. J gave up 7 bases and V 5 bases, and 8 bases lay outside the gene matches. The CDR3 has 15 residues. CDR3 protein: CASSIGLAGVREQYF. DNA for the CDR3: TGTGCCAGCAGCATAGGACTAGCGGGAGTAAGGGAGCAGTACTTC. Using reference TRBV7-2 and TRBJ2-7 for the parts outside the CDR3, the full variable domain is GAGVSQSPSNKVTEKGKDVELRCDPISGHTALYWYRQSLGQGLEFLIYFQGNSAPDKSGLPSDRFSAERTGGSVSTLTIQRTQQEDSAVYLCASSIGLAGVREQYFGPGTRLTVT.

This chain links TRBV18 with TRBJ2-1, with TRBD2 matching 11 bases. Germline V CDR1 and CDR2: KGHSH, LQKENI. Trimming removed 3 bases from V and 12 bases from J; junction bases left unmatched: 7. The CDR3 spans 14 residues. CDR3 DNA sequence: TGTGCCAGCTCACCGGGACTAGCGGAGATGGGGCAGTTCTTC. Encoded protein: CASSPGLAEMGQFF. Full variable domain (missing parts from reference TRBV18 and TRBJ2-1): NAGVMQNPRHLVRRRGQEARLRCSPMKGHSHVYWYRQLPEEGLKFMVYLQKENIIDESGMPKERFSAEFPKEGPSILRIQQVVRGDSAAYFCASSPGLAEMGQFFGPGTRLTVL.

The rearrangement joins TRBV4-2 to TRBJ1-1; 9 nucleotides line up with TRBD1. The CDR3 runs to 16 residues. From germline, CDR1 is LGHNA and CDR2 YNFKEQ. Trimming cost V 4 bases and J 1 base; bases outside gene matches: 7. CDR3 in amino acids: CASSRGQGTPNTEAFF. Here the CDR3 DNA reads TGTGCCAGCAGCCGAGGACAGGGGACCCCGAACACTGAAGCTTTCTTT.

The rearrangement uses TRBV5-1 and TRBJ2-1; 10 bases agree with TRBD1. The CDR3 sequence is 15 residues long. CDR1 and CDR2 from the germline V gene are SGHRS and YFSETQ. Unmatched junction bases numbered 1, after V lost 0 bases and J lost 4 bases. The CDR3 DNA reads as TGCGCCAGCAGCTTGGTGGGACAGGGGTACAATGAGCAGTTCTTC. The encoded protein is CASSLVGQGYNEQFF.

V is TRBV5-4 and J is TRBJ2-7; 8 nucleotides align to TRBD1. This CDR3 comprises 15 residues. CDR1 and CDR2 from the germline V gene are SGHNT and YYREEE (reference sequence). Unmatched junction bases numbered 5, after V lost 0 bases and J lost 3 bases. Here the CDR3 DNA reads TGTGCCAGCAGCTTGGGGTCAGGGGGCTTCTACGAGCAGTACTTC. It codes for CASSLGSGGFYEQYF.

CDR3 in amino acids: CATLGFGGGMNTEAFF. CDR3 nucleotides: TGTGCCACCTTAGGCTTCGGGGGGGGAATGAACACTGAAGCTTTCTTT. J is TRBJ1-1 and V is TRBV19, with D possibly being TRBD1 (5 bases). Germline V gives CDR1 LNHDA, CDR2 SQIVND (reference sequence). The length of the CDR3 is 16 residues. The germline V and J ends were trimmed by 10 bases and 0 bases, with 21 bases remaining between them.

The chain is built from TRBV29-1 and TRBJ2-5; 9 bases map to TRBD1. The J call is doubtful: the DNA matches TRBJ2-7 better. The CDR3 covers 12 residues. Germline V gene lookup returns CDR1 SQVTM and CDR2 ANQGSEA. The CDR3 coding sequence is TGCAGCGCCCGGGACAGGGTATACGAGCAGTACTTC. Residues: CSARDRVYEQYF.

This clone was found once. The chain has TRBV7-9 and TRBJ2-7, with 7 bases fitting TRBD2. Trimming cost V 2 bases and J 3 bases; bases outside gene matches: 4. From germline, CDR1 is SEHNR and CDR2 FQNEAQ (reference sequence). The CDR3 is 14 amino acids. This CDR3 is CASSLSGGGYEQYF. The CDR3 DNA follows: TGTGCCAGCAGCTTATCTGGGGGGGGCTACGAGCAGTACTTC.

The chain recombines TRBV11-2 with TRBJ1-5; TRBD1 agrees at 7 bases. The CDR3 is 14 amino acids. CDR1 and CDR2 (germline): SGHAT, FQNNGV. V lost 6 bases to trimming and J lost 4 bases; unmatched junction nucleotides: 6. In DNA form, the CDR3 reads TGTGCCAGCAGTTCGGGACAGTTAAATCAGCCCCAGCATTTT. Its protein product is CASSSGQLNQPQHF.

This clone was observed once. The chain carries TRBV21-1 and TRBJ1-2; TRBD1, the D gene given by the table, was not confirmed from the DNA. TRBV21-1 is annotated as a pseudogene. The CDR3 runs to 12 residues. CDR3 sequence (DNA): TGTGCCAGCCGCGTAGGGGAAGACGGCTACACCTTC. It is translated as CASRVGEDGYTF.

This chain joins TRBV6-1 and TRBJ1-3, with TRBD1 matching over 8 bases. The V and J ends lost 5 bases and 0 bases, in that order; junction bases with no gene match: 3. This CDR3 spans 15 amino acids. Germline V gene data show CDR1 as MNHNS and CDR2 as SASEGT. CDR3 amino acids: CASSPGQVSGNTIYF. Written as DNA, the CDR3 is TGTGCCAGCAGTCCGGGACAGGTCTCTGGAAACACCATATATTTT.

The chain is built from TRBV7-9 and TRBJ1-5, with 10 bases identical to TRBD1. J gave up 3 bases and V 4 bases, and 9 bases lay outside the gene matches. From germline, CDR1 is SEHNR and CDR2 FQNEAQ (reference sequence). This CDR3 is built from 17 residues. This chain's CDR3 is CASSSPTGGVNNQPQHF. CDR3 DNA: TGTGCCAGCAGCTCACCGACAGGGGGCGTAAACAATCAGCCCCAGCATTTT. The full variable domain, completed using reference TRBV7-9 and TRBJ1-5, is DTGVSQNPRHKITKRGQNVTFRCDPISEHNRLYWYRQTLGQGPEFLTYFQNEAQLEKSRLLSDRFSAERPKGSFSTLEIQRTEQGDSAMYLCASSSPTGGVNNQPQHFGDGTRLSIL.

This clone has only one observation. The rearrangement uses TRBV28 and TRBJ2-2; D unresolved. This CDR3 is 16 amino acids long. With 3 bases removed from V and 6 bases from J, the gap between germline ends came to 17 bases. CDR1 MDHEN and CDR2 SYDVKM come from the germline V gene. CDR3: CASSFQVKLISGELFF. CDR3 nucleotides: TGTGCCAGCAGTTTCCAGGTTAAGTTAATATCCGGGGAGCTGTTTTTT. Supplemented by reference TRBV28 and TRBJ2-2, the full variable domain reads DVKVTQSSRYLVKRTGEKVFLECVQDMDHENMFWYRQDPGLGLRLIYFSYDVKMKEKGDIPEGYSVSREKKERFSLILESASTNQTSMYLCASSFQVKLISGELFFGEGSRLTVL.

Only a few counts were recorded for this clone. The rearrangement links TRBV19 to TRBJ1-2; the D gene is possibly TRBD1 (5 bases). Deletions cut 3 bases from V and 2 bases from J, with 19 bases between. There are 17 residues in the CDR3. From germline, CDR1 is LNHDA and CDR2 SQIVND (reference sequence). CDR3 bases: TGTGCCAGTAGTATTCAGATCGGGGGAAATAACAACTATGGCTACACCTTC. Translating gives CASSIQIGGNNNYGYTF. The complete variable domain, with remaining parts taken from reference TRBV19 and TRBJ1-2, reads DGGITQSPKYLFRKEGQNVTLSCEQNLNHDAMYWYRQDPGQGLRLIYYSQIVNDFQKGDIAEGYSVSREKKESFPLTVTSAQKNPTAFYLCASSIQIGGNNNYGYTFGSGTRLTVV.

The V and J genes are TRBV4-1 and TRBJ2-3; 15 bases match TRBD2. V shed 10 bases, J shed 6 bases, and the junction held 11 bases outside the gene matches. CDR1 and CDR2 (germline): MGHRA, YSYEKL. There are 16 residues in the CDR3. CDR3 DNA sequence: TGCGCCACCATGGGACTAGCGGGAGGCGCCGGGGATACGCAGTATTTT. It translates to CATMGLAGGAGDTQYF.

This clone was picked up a small number of times. V gene TRBV7-3 combines with J gene TRBJ2-5; TRBD1 agrees at 10 bases. This CDR3 spans 15 amino acids. Germline values: CDR1 SGHTA, CDR2 FQGTGA. V was clipped by 4 bases and J by 4 bases; unmatched bases: 6. The CDR3 bases are TGTGCCAGCAGCTCGGGACAGGGGTTTGGAGAGACCCAGTACTTC. It codes for CASSSGQGFGETQYF.

The chain employs TRBV14 and TRBJ1-1, with TRBD1 as a possible D gene (5 bases). Trimming removed 2 bases at V and 5 bases at J, with 9 bases between. Germline lookup yields CDR1 SGHDN and CDR2 FVKESK. CDR3 size: 13 residues. In nucleotides, the CDR3 is TGTGCCAGCAGCCAACACAGACAGACTGAAGCTTTCTTT. It specifies CASSQHRQTEAFF.

The V call is TRBV4-2, the J call TRBJ2-1, with TRBD2 matching 7 bases. J lost 2 bases, V lost 1 base, and 8 bases had no gene match. The CDR3 contains 17 residues. Germline CDR1 is LGHNA and CDR2 is YNFKEQ. The CDR3 region has the DNA TGTGCCAGCAGCCAAGTAGGGGCCGGGGGGACCTACAATGAGCAGTTCTTC. It translates to CASSQVGAGGTYNEQFF.

J is TRBJ2-7 and V is TRBV27; 11 bases match TRBD2. The germline CDR1 and CDR2 sequences are MNHEY and SMNVEV (reference sequence). V was pared by 5 bases and J by 0 bases, with 3 bases of the junction left unmatched. The CDR3 length is 15 residues. Here the CDR3 reads CASSTTSGNSYEQYF. As DNA, the CDR3 is TGTGCCAGCAGTACGACTAGCGGGAACTCCTACGAGCAGTACTTC.